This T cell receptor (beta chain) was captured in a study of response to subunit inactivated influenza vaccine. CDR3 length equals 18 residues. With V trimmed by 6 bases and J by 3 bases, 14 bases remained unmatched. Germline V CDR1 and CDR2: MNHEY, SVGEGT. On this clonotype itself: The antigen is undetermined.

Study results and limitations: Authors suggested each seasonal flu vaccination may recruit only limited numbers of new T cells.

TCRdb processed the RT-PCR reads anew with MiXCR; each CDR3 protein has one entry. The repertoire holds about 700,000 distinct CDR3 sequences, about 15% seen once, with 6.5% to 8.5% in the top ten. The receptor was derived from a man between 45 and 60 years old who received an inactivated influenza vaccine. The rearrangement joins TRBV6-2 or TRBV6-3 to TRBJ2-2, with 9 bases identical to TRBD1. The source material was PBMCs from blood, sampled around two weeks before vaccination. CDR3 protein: CASSPSFRTGAYTGELFF. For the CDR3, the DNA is TGTGCCAGCAGCCCCTCCTTTAGGACAGGGGCCTACACCGGGGAGCTGTTTTTT.